The 14 T cell receptor beta chains listed next were all sequenced from one sample in a study of cytomegalovirus exposure and HLA in healthy donors. Researchers ran the PCR with 60 Vbeta and 13 Jbeta primers. Profiling relied on immunoSEQ multiplex PCR, and the TCRdb table lists in-frame clones only, not all of them. The repertoire holds under 200,000 clones, with around 82% as singletons. Sequencing was performed on PBMCs. The receptors were gathered from a boy aged 2 to 9 in good health and CMV-seronegative.

The J gene is TRBJ2-2, the V gene TRBV6-6; 7 nucleotides match TRBD2. This CDR3 is built from 13 residues. Trimming cost V 6 bases and J 7 bases; bases outside gene matches: 5. Germline lookup yields CDR1 MNHNY and CDR2 SVGAGI (reference sequence). The CDR3 region is CASRPREGGELFF. CDR3 nucleotides: TGTGCCAGCAGACCCAGGGAGGGCGGGGAGCTGTTTTTT.

In this sample, this clone turned up a few times. This chain uses TRBV15 with TRBJ2-5, with 8 nucleotides matching TRBD2. The CDR3 spans 15 residues. Looked up from germline, CDR1 is LNHNV and CDR2 is YYDKDF (reference sequence). With 3 bases clipped from V and 5 bases from J, the junction kept 8 bases outside the gene matches. In DNA, the CDR3 is TGTGCCACCAGCAGCCCGGGACTAGATGGGGAGACCCAGTACTTC. Its translation: CATSSPGLDGETQYF.

The chain uses TRBV6-6 and TRBJ1-4, with D possibly being TRBD1 (5 bases). Trimming removed 2 bases from V and 0 bases from J, with 10 bases in between. CDR1 is MNHNY, CDR2 SVGAGI, per germline (reference sequence). The CDR3 length is 16 residues. This CDR3 is CASSYPMTATNEKLFF. The CDR3 DNA sequence: TGTGCCAGCAGTTACCCGATGACAGCAACTAATGAAAAACTGTTTTTT.

The chain's CDR3 is CAISGWGGNEKLFF. Here the CDR3 DNA reads TGTGCCATCTCCGGTTGGGGGGGTAATGAAAAACTGTTTTTT. The V and J genes are TRBV11-2 and TRBJ1-4; D perhaps matches TRBD1 (5 bases). This CDR3 contains 14 residues. V lost 10 bases, J lost 4 bases, and 16 bases lay in between. Germline V lookup: CDR1 SGHAT, CDR2 FQNNGV.

This sequence joins TRBV27 and TRBJ2-7, with 8 nucleotides matching TRBD1. Germline V gene sequence: CDR1 MNHEY, CDR2 SMNVEV (reference sequence). This CDR3 is 14 amino acids long. Trimming took 6 bases from V and 1 from J; bases not matched to a gene: 5. The CDR3 nucleotides read TGTGCCAGCAGGCGGACAGGGTTTTCCTACGAGCAGTACTTC. This codes for CASRRTGFSYEQYF.

To note about this clone: Distinct nucleotide sequences in the sample also encode this CDR3. The chain combines TRBV12-5 with TRBJ1-4; D unclear. V dropped 1 base and J dropped 0 bases, with 12 bases sitting between them. The CDR3 consists of 17 residues. Germline CDR1 and CDR2: LGHNT and FRNRAP. The CDR3 DNA follows: TGTGCTAGTGGTTTGGAGTGGGCAGATGCAACTAATGAAAAACTGTTTTTT. As protein: CASGLEWADATNEKLFF.

The chain combines TRBV28 with TRBJ1-1, with D perhaps matching TRBD1 (6 bases). Germline V gene sequence: CDR1 MDHEN, CDR2 SYDVKM. The CDR3 has 15 amino acids. V was cut by 8 bases and J by 4 bases, with 20 bases left in between. For the CDR3, the DNA is TGTGCCAGCTCCTGGCCGGGGGGCTGGGGCACTGAAGCTTTCTTT. Protein product: CASSWPGGWGTEAFF.

The chain recombines TRBV30 with TRBJ2-2; no reliable D call. CDR1 is GTSNPN, CDR2 SVGIG, per germline (reference sequence). This CDR3 is built from 13 residues. Deletions cut 2 bases from V and 7 bases from J, with 11 bases between. CDR3 DNA: TGTGCCTGGAGTTTAACTAAAAGCGGGGAGCTGTTTTTT. It encodes CAWSLTKSGELFF.

This chain links TRBV27 with TRBJ2-7; 11 bases line up with TRBD2. The V segment lost 6 bases and the J segment 4 bases; nucleotides outside the gene matches: 5. Germline V gene data show CDR1 as MNHEY and CDR2 as SMNVEV (reference sequence). The CDR3 is 14 amino acids. CDR3 sequence: CASRVAGGPYEQYF. The CDR3 coding sequence is TGTGCCAGCAGGGTAGCGGGAGGGCCTTACGAGCAGTACTTC.

The chain is built from TRBV11-2 and TRBJ1-2, with 7 bases fitting TRBD1. The trim removed 2 bases at V and 4 bases at J, leaving 7 bases unmatched. Germline CDR1 SGHAT, CDR2 FQNNGV. The CDR3 totals 15 residues. CDR3 amino acids: CASSLYPGQSYGYTF. DNA for the CDR3: TGTGCCAGCAGCTTATACCCGGGACAGAGCTATGGCTACACCTTC.

This sequence joins TRBV2 and TRBJ2-3; the D gene is possibly TRBD1 (6 bases). In germline, CDR1 is SNHLY, CDR2 FYNNEI. This CDR3 contains 14 residues. V was trimmed by 9 bases and J by 6 bases, leaving 19 bases between them. CDR3 sequence reads: CARPWTDDSDTQYF. The CDR3 DNA reads as TGTGCCAGGCCATGGACAGATGATTCCGATACGCAGTATTTT.

The rearrangement joins TRBV7-3 to TRBJ2-7, with D hard to call. The germline V gene has CDR1 SGHTA and CDR2 FQGTGA. V was trimmed by 5 bases and J by 6 bases, leaving 11 bases between them. The CDR3 sequence is 12 residues long. The CDR3: CASSLPRGEQYF. In DNA form, the CDR3 reads TGTGCCAGCAGCCTCCCGCGTGGCGAGCAGTACTTC.

The V call is TRBV2, the J call TRBJ2-4, with D maybe TRBD1 (5 bases). Germline-derived CDR1 and CDR2 are SNHLY and FYNNEI. Trimming pared 7 bases from V and 5 bases from J, leaving 15 bases between. There are 14 residues in the CDR3. The CDR3 here is CASKTDRNENIQYF. CDR3 bases: TGTGCCAGCAAGACCGACAGAAATGAAAACATTCAGTACTTC.

The chain is built from TRBV18 and TRBJ2-1; 7 bases align to TRBD1. The germline gives CDR1 KGHSH, CDR2 LQKENI. V was clipped by 6 bases and J by 8 bases; unmatched bases: 7. This CDR3 comprises 13 residues. CDR3 DNA: TGTGCCAGCTCCCCGGGACAGTACGATGAGCAGTTCTTC. Translated: CASSPGQYDEQFF. Full variable domain (outside the CDR3, taken from reference TRBV18 and TRBJ2-1): NAGVMQNPRHLVRRRGQEARLRCSPMKGHSHVYWYRQLPEEGLKFMVYLQKENIIDESGMPKERFSAEFPKEGPSILRIQQVVRGDSAAYFCASSPGQYDEQFFGPGTRLTVL.